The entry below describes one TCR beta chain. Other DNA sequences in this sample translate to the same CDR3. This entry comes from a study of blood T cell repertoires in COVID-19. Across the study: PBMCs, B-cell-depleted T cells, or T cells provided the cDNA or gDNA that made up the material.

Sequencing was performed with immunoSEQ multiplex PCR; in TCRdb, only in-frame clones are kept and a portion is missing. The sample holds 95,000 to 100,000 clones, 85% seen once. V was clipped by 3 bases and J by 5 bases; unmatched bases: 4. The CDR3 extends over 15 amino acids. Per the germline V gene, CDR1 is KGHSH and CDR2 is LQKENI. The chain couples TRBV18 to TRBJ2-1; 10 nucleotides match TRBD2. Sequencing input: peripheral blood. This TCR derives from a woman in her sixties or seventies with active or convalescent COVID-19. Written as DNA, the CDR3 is TGTGCCAGCTCACCGTCTAGCGGGAGCAACAATGAGCAGTTCTTC. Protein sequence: CASSPSSGSNNEQFF.